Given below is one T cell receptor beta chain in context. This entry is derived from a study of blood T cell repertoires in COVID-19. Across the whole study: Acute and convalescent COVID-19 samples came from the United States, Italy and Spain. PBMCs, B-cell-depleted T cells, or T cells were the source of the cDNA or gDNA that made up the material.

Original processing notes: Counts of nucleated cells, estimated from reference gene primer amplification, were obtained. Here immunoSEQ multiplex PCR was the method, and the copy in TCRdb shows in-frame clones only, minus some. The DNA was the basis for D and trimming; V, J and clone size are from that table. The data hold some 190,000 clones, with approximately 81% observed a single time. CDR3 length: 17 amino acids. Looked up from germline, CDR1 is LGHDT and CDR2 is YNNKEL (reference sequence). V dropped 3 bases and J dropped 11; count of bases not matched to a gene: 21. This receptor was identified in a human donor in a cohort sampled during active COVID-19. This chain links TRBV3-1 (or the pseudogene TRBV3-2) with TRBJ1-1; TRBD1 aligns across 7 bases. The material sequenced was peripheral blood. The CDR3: CASSQVGFIQTGREAFF. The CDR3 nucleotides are TGTGCCAGCAGCCAGGTAGGATTTATTCAGACAGGGAGAGAGGCTTTCTTT.